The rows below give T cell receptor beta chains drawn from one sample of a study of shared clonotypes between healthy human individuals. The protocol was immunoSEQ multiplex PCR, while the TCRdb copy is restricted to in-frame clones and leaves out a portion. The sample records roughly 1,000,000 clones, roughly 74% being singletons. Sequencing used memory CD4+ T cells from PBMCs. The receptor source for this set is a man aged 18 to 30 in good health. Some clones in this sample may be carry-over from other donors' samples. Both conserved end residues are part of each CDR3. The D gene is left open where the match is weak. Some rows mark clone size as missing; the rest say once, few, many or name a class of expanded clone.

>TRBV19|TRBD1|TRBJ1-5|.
CASSKQTGTGRYNQPQHF
TGTGCCAGTAGTAAACAAACCGGGACAGGGCGATACAATCAGCCCCAGCATTTT
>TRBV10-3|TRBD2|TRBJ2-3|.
CAIKSGGADTQYF
TGTGCCATCAAGAGCGGGGGCGCAGATACGCAGTATTTT
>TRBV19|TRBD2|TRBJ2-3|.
CASRRLAGPASTDTQYF
TGTGCCAGTAGAAGACTAGCGGGACCAGCTAGCACAGATACGCAGTATTTT
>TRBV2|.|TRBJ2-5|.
CASSELALRPRETQYF
TGTGCCAGCAGTGAGTTGGCACTCCGACCCCGCGAGACCCAGTACTTC
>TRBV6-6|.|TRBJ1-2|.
CASSYSFVSGYTF
TGTGCCAGCAGTTACTCTTTCGTTTCTGGCTACACCTTC
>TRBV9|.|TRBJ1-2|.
CASSVAGAGTDIGYTF
TGTGCCAGCAGCGTAGCTGGGGCAGGGACCGATATTGGCTACACCTTC
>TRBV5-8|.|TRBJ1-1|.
CASSLGRILGGAFF
TGTGCCAGCAGCTTGGGACGGATCCTAGGTGGAGCTTTCTTT
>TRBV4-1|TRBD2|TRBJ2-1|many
CASSQRGRESYNEQFF
TGCGCCAGCAGCCAAAGAGGGAGGGAGAGCTACAATGAGCAGTTCTTC
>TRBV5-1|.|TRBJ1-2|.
CASSLGSRNGYTF
TGCGCCAGCAGCTTGGGCAGCCGAAATGGCTACACCTTC
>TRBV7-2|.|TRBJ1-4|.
CASSLYIRTVNEKLFF
TGTGCCAGCAGCTTATACATCAGGACAGTTAATGAAAAACTGTTTTTT
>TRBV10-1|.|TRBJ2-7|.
CASPPEVEVHEQYF
TGCGCCAGCCCCCCGGAGGTCGAGGTCCACGAGCAGTACTTC
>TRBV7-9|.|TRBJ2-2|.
CASSLGYRENTGELFF
TGTGCCAGCAGCTTAGGCTACAGGGAGAACACCGGGGAGCTGTTTTTT
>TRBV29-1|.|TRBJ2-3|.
CSVPRSTDTQYF
TGCAGCGTTCCCAGATCCACAGATACGCAGTATTTT
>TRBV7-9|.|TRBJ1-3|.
CASSLEGLSGNTIYF
TGTGCCAGCAGCTTAGAAGGGCTCTCTGGAAACACCATATATTTT
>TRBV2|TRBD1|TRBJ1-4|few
CASREGQGIEKLFF
TGTGCCAGCAGGGAGGGACAGGGCATTGAAAAACTGTTTTTT
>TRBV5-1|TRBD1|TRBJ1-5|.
CASSLWGTGGDQPQHF
TGCGCCAGCAGCTTGTGGGGAACAGGGGGCGATCAGCCCCAGCATTTT
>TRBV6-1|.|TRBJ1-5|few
CASRETVSQPQHF
TGTGCCAGCAGGGAGACAGTGTCCCAGCCCCAGCATTTT
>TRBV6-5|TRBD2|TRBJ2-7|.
CASSATSGSYEQYF
TGTGCCAGCAGTGCGACTAGCGGATCTTACGAGCAGTACTTC
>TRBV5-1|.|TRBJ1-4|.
CASSYVPGTNEKLFF
TGCGCCAGCAGCTATGTGCCAGGGACGAACGAAAAACTGTTTTTT
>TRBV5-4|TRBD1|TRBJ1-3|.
CASSLGTGSGNTIYF
TGTGCCAGCAGCTTGGGGACAGGGTCCGGAAACACCATATATTTT
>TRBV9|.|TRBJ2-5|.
CASSLRATKETQYF
TGTGCCAGCAGCCTCCGGGCTACCAAAGAGACCCAGTACTTC
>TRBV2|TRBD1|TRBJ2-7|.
CASTRGGQGSYEQYF
TGTGCCAGCACCCGAGGAGGACAGGGGTCATACGAGCAGTACTTC
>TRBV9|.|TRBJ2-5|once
CASSATGQETQYF
TGTGCCAGCAGCGCGACAGGCCAAGAGACCCAGTACTTC
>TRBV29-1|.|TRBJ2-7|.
CSVEGQGLDEQYF
TGCAGCGTTGAGGGCCAGGGTTTGGACGAGCAGTACTTC
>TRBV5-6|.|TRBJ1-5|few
CASSLYGSSNQPQHF
TGTGCCAGCAGCTTGTACGGTAGTAGCAATCAGCCCCAGCATTTT
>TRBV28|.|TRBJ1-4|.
CASSSSQLATNEKLFF
TGTGCCAGCAGTTCCTCTCAACTAGCAACTAATGAAAAACTGTTTTTT